These 17 T cell receptor beta chains were all obtained from the same sample, sequenced in a study of cytomegalovirus exposure and HLA in healthy donors. Assay used: immunoSEQ multiplex PCR; TCRdb lists only in-frame clones, some missing. This table holds roughly 120,000 clones, 88% found once. The sample consisted of PBMCs. All receptors come from a woman aged 30 to 39 in good health and CMV-seropositive.

The chain couples TRBV30 to TRBJ2-3, with D possibly TRBD1 on 5 matching bases. The length of the CDR3 is 13 residues. Germline V gene sequence: CDR1 GTSNPN, CDR2 SVGIG (reference sequence). Trimming cost V 5 bases and J 7 bases, with 16 bases left between them. The CDR3 protein is CAWSTGILNTQYF. DNA of the CDR3: TGTGCCTGGTCTACAGGTATACTAAATACGCAGTATTTT.

The V and J genes are TRBV5-4 and TRBJ2-5; D gene uncertain. Trimming took off 1 base at V and 1 base at J, with 11 bases between the two ends. Germline lookup yields CDR1 SGHNT and CDR2 YYREEE (reference sequence). This CDR3 has 15 amino acids. The chain's CDR3 is CASSLSFRSQETQYF. DNA of the CDR3: TGTGCCAGCAGCTTGTCTTTTCGGTCCCAAGAGACCCAGTACTTC.

The J gene is TRBJ2-1, the V gene TRBV9, with D perhaps matching TRBD2 (5 bases). Trimming removed 0 bases from V and 3 bases from J, with 10 bases in between. In germline, CDR1 is SGDLS, CDR2 YYNGEE. The CDR3 covers 15 residues. This CDR3 is CASSVGGDHYNEQFF. In DNA form, the CDR3 reads TGTGCCAGCAGCGTAGGGGGAGATCACTACAATGAGCAGTTCTTC.

The V gene is TRBV5-6, the J gene TRBJ2-7; 9 nucleotides align to TRBD1. V dropped 4 bases and J dropped 0; count of bases not matched to a gene: 5. Germline CDR1 reads SGHDT; CDR2 reads YYEEEE. The CDR3 is made up of 15 amino acids. CDR3 sequence (DNA): TGTGCCAGCAGCCGGGGACAGGGCTTCTCCTACGAGCAGTACTTC. Its translation: CASSRGQGFSYEQYF.

The V call is TRBV9, the J call TRBJ2-3, with 8 bases lining up with TRBD1. Trimming removed 2 bases from V and 1 base from J; junction bases left unmatched: 3. The CDR3 is made up of 15 amino acids. Per germline, CDR1 SGDLS and CDR2 YYNGEE. DNA for the CDR3: TGTGCCAGCAGCGTCAGGGGGCGGGGCACAGATACGCAGTATTTT. It codes for CASSVRGRGTDTQYF.

This rearrangement joins TRBV4-3 to TRBJ1-2; 7 nucleotides agree with TRBD1. Germline values: CDR1 LGHNA, CDR2 YSLEER. The CDR3 loop spans 17 amino acids. Trimming cost V 4 bases and J 3 bases; bases outside gene matches: 14. CDR3 region: CASSLTDRALVDYGYTF. In DNA, the CDR3 is TGCGCCAGCAGCCTCACAGACAGGGCCCTAGTTGACTATGGCTACACCTTC.

This chain connects TRBV2 to TRBJ2-1, with 7 bases matching TRBD1. V shed 6 bases, J shed 8 bases, and the junction held 19 bases outside the gene matches. The CDR3 consists of 17 residues. CDR1 and CDR2 from the germline V gene are SNHLY and FYNNEI. The CDR3 is CASSHREQTGLGDEQFF. CDR3 nucleotides: TGTGCCAGCAGCCACCGGGAACAGACAGGGCTAGGTGATGAGCAGTTCTTC.

This clone was counted a few times. The genes are TRBV6-6 and TRBJ1-5; D remains ambiguous. V was cut by 8 bases and J by 7 bases, with 12 bases left in between. This CDR3 spans 12 amino acids. Germline-derived CDR1 and CDR2 are MNHNY and SVGAGI (reference sequence). CDR3 DNA sequence: TGTGCCAGCGGAAGGCTGGAGCAGCCCCAGCATTTT. Protein product: CASGRLEQPQHF.

The chain uses TRBV13 and TRBJ2-5; TRBD2 might be the D (5 bases). CDR1 is PRHDT and CDR2 is FYEKMQ in the germline V gene (reference sequence). V lost 5 bases and J lost 2, with 9 bases in between. The CDR3 loop spans 13 amino acids. The chain's CDR3 is CASSRGLQETQYF. In DNA, the CDR3 is TGTGCCAGCAGCCGGGGTCTTCAAGAGACCCAGTACTTC.

This clone is a singleton in its sample. This sequence joins TRBV6-1 and TRBJ1-5; TRBD1 matches at 8 bases. Germline trimming cut 6 bases from V and 4 bases from J; bases unmatched to any gene: 8. The CDR3 runs to 15 residues. In germline, CDR1 is MNHNS, CDR2 SASEGT. Here the CDR3 reads CASRLTGATNQPQHF. The DNA of the CDR3 is TGTGCCAGCAGACTGACAGGGGCTACTAATCAGCCCCAGCATTTT.

The chain links TRBV28 to TRBJ1-3; 11 nucleotides agree with TRBD1. Germline V gene lookup returns CDR1 MDHEN and CDR2 SYDVKM. With 6 bases clipped from V and 2 bases from J, the junction kept 0 bases outside the gene matches. This CDR3 contains 14 residues. The CDR3 spells CASRGQGAGNTIYF. The CDR3, as DNA: TGTGCCAGCAGGGGACAGGGGGCTGGAAACACCATATATTTT.

V usage is TRBV4-2 and J usage is TRBJ2-1; 11 bases fit TRBD2. After removal of 6 bases from V and 4 bases from J, the junction contained 5 bases not matched to a gene. The CDR3 extends over 15 amino acids. CDR1 LGHNA and CDR2 YNFKEQ come from the germline V gene. In nucleotides, the CDR3 is TGTGCCAGCAGGCCGGGACTAGCGGTTTACAATGAGCAGTTCTTC. Translation: CASRPGLAVYNEQFF.

The CDR3 sequence is CASSPSSPRDTEAFF. For the CDR3, the DNA is TGTGCCAGCTCACCCAGCAGCCCGAGGGACACTGAAGCTTTCTTT. The chain couples TRBV18 to TRBJ1-1; D remains unclear. The V end was cut by 3 bases, the J end by 3 bases, with 14 bases between. There are 15 residues in the CDR3. The V gene's germline CDR1 is KGHSH and CDR2 LQKENI.

The rearrangement uses TRBV13 and TRBJ2-1; 11 positions agree with TRBD2. CDR1 is PRHDT, CDR2 FYEKMQ, per germline (reference sequence). The V gene end was trimmed by 6 bases and the J gene end by 4 bases; junction bases not matched to a gene: 11. The CDR3 runs 17 residues. CDR3 nucleotides: TGTGCCAGCAGTTCTCGTGTAGCGGGGGGGCCTTACAATGAGCAGTTCTTC. This codes for CASSSRVAGGPYNEQFF.

This chain uses TRBV19 with TRBJ1-2, with 7 bases identical to TRBD1. The CDR3 loop spans 14 amino acids. Germline assignment: CDR1 LNHDA and CDR2 SQIVND (reference sequence). The V segment lost 9 bases and the J segment 4 bases; nucleotides outside the gene matches: 11. CDR3 protein: CASSLTGALYGYTF. In DNA, the CDR3 is TGTGCCAGCAGCCTAACAGGGGCCCTCTATGGCTACACCTTC. Combining the CDR3 with reference TRBV19 and TRBJ1-2 gives the whole variable domain DGGITQSPKYLFRKEGQNVTLSCEQNLNHDAMYWYRQDPGQGLRLIYYSQIVNDFQKGDIAEGYSVSREKKESFPLTVTSAQKNPTAFYLCASSLTGALYGYTFGSGTRLTVV.

This chain connects TRBV6-1 to TRBJ2-7, with unresolved D. The V end lost 6 bases, the J end lost 4 bases, and 10 bases lay between the germline ends. Germline CDR1 reads MNHNS; CDR2 reads SASEGT. CDR3 length: 12 residues. CDR3 nucleotides: TGTGCCAGCAGCGAAACTCGGTACGAGCAGTACTTC. Its protein is CASSETRYEQYF.

J is TRBJ2-1 and V is TRBV5-4; 8 nucleotides align to TRBD2. Unmatched junction bases numbered 8, after V lost 5 bases and J lost 4 bases. CDR1 is SGHNT and CDR2 is YYREEE in the germline V gene (reference sequence). The CDR3 totals 15 residues. The CDR3 reads CASRLGLDPYNEQFF. CDR3 sequence (DNA): TGTGCCAGCAGGCTGGGACTAGACCCATACAATGAGCAGTTCTTC.